These T cell receptor beta chains were read from a single sample in a study of technical replicates of blood from a handful of donors. Profiled with immunoSEQ multiplex PCR; TCRdb holds only in-frame clones, not every one. The sample has 35,000 to 50,000 clones, about 96% seen once. The sequenced material came from T cells isolated from PBMCs. These receptor sequences come from a human donor in good health. The CDR3 runs from the conserved cysteine through the conserved F or W. Fields, in order: V gene, D gene, J gene, clone size, CDR3 protein, CDR3 DNA. D genes are given only for firm matches. Some rows have no size entry. The others give once, few or many, or a class for an expanded clone.

V: TRBV7-9; D: -; J: TRBJ2-1; size: -; CDR3: CASSFDEQFF; DNA: TGTGCCAGCAGCTTCGATGAGCAGTTCTTC
V: TRBV6-1; D: TRBD1; J: TRBJ2-7; size: -; CDR3: CASSVDRASYEQYF; DNA: TGTGCCAGCAGTGTGGACAGGGCCTCCTACGAGCAGTACTTC
V: TRBV2; D: TRBD1; J: TRBJ2-7; size: -; CDR3: CAIRQGKGEQYF; DNA: TGTGCCATACGACAGGGAAAGGGCGAGCAGTACTTC
V: TRBV15; D: TRBD2; J: TRBJ2-5; size: -; CDR3: CATRQGLAGVQETQYF; DNA: TGTGCCACCAGGCAGGGACTAGCGGGAGTCCAAGAGACCCAGTACTTC
V: TRBV4-1; D: TRBD2; J: TRBJ2-7; size: -; CDR3: CASSQGVLAGGKAYEQYF; DNA: TGCGCCAGCAGCCAAGGGGTTCTGGCGGGAGGGAAAGCGTACGAGCAGTACTTC
V: TRBV2; D: TRBD1; J: TRBJ2-1; size: -; CDR3: CASTRTGYFNEQFF; DNA: TGTGCCAGCACGAGGACAGGGTATTTCAATGAGCAGTTCTTC
V: TRBV13; D: TRBD1; J: TRBJ2-7; size: -; CDR3: CASSQAGTGHEQYF; DNA: TGTGCCAGCAGCCAGGCCGGGACAGGGCACGAGCAGTACTTC
V: TRBV7-6; D: TRBD2; J: TRBJ2-5; size: once; CDR3: CASSLGGRAQETQYF; DNA: TGTGCCAGCAGCTTAGGCGGGAGGGCCCAAGAGACCCAGTACTTC
V: TRBV7-8; D: TRBD2; J: TRBJ2-6; size: -; CDR3: CASSLSSGGSSGANVLTF; DNA: TGTGCCAGCAGCCTGTCCTCGGGGGGATCCTCTGGGGCCAACGTCCTGACTTTC
V: TRBV4-1; D: -; J: TRBJ2-7; size: -; CDR3: CASSQDPEVYEQYF; DNA: TGCGCCAGCAGCCAAGATCCTGAGGTCTACGAGCAGTACTTC
V: TRBV6-4; D: -; J: TRBJ2-2; size: once; CDR3: CASSNNLNTGELFF; DNA: TGTGCCAGCAGTAACAACCTTAACACCGGGGAGCTGTTTTTT
V: TRBV18; D: -; J: TRBJ1-5; size: -; CDR3: CASSPPISNQPQHF; DNA: TGTGCCAGCTCACCACCCATTAGCAATCAGCCCCAGCATTTT
V: TRBV11-3; D: TRBD1; J: TRBJ2-7; size: once; CDR3: CASSRTGSYEQYF; DNA: TGTGCCAGCAGCCGGACAGGCTCCTACGAGCAGTACTTC
V: TRBV5-6; D: -; J: TRBJ2-4; size: once; CDR3: CASSLVAGGNIQYF; DNA: TGTGCCAGCAGCTTGGTCGCGGGCGGCAACATTCAGTACTTC
V: TRBV4-1; D: -; J: TRBJ2-4; size: -; CDR3: CASSQDQRAKNIQYF; DNA: TGCGCCAGCAGCCAAGATCAGCGGGCCAAAAACATTCAGTACTTC
V: TRBV11-2; D: -; J: TRBJ2-1; size: -; CDR3: CASSPGDRLTYNEQFF; DNA: TGTGCCAGCAGCCCAGGGGACCGGCTTACCTACAATGAGCAGTTCTTC
V: TRBV28; D: -; J: TRBJ2-7; size: once; CDR3: CASSLSGDEQYF; DNA: TGTGCCAGCAGTTTATCCGGGGACGAGCAGTACTTC
V: TRBV12-1; D: -; J: TRBJ2-3; size: -; CDR3: CASSPIIWPGLFWTLRTSTDTQYF; DNA: TGTGCCAGCAGCCCTATTATCTGGCCGGGCCTCTTCTGGACTCTACGCACTAGCACAGATACGCAGTATTTT
V: TRBV6-5; D: TRBD2; J: TRBJ2-3; size: -; CDR3: CASSRGADTQYF; DNA: TGTGCCAGCAGCCGGGGGGCAGATACGCAGTATTTT
V: TRBV27; D: TRBD1; J: TRBJ1-2; size: -; CDR3: CASSLAGQGFGYTF; DNA: TGTGCCAGCAGTTTAGCCGGACAGGGTTTTGGCTACACCTTC
V: TRBV5-1; D: -; J: TRBJ2-1; size: -; CDR3: CASSLTSNEQFF; DNA: TGCGCCAGCAGCTTGACTAGCAATGAGCAGTTCTTC
V: TRBV29-1; D: TRBD2; J: TRBJ2-2; size: -; CDR3: CSVSGTQSNTGELFF; DNA: TGCAGCGTCAGCGGGACGCAGTCGAACACCGGGGAGCTGTTTTTT
V: TRBV5-1; D: -; J: TRBJ1-5; size: -; CDR3: CASSTGSNQPQHF; DNA: TGCGCCAGCAGCACAGGGAGCAATCAGCCCCAGCATTTT
V: TRBV7-2; D: -; J: TRBJ1-5; size: -; CDR3: CASSLVVSSDQPQHF; DNA: TGTGCCAGCAGCTTAGTCGTATCCTCAGATCAGCCCCAGCATTTT
V: TRBV28; D: -; J: TRBJ2-1; size: -; CDR3: CASSPPGGSSYNEQFF; DNA: TGTGCCAGCAGTCCCCCCGGCGGTAGCTCCTACAATGAGCAGTTCTTC
V: TRBV9; D: TRBD1; J: TRBJ2-7; size: -; CDR3: CASSVEGQGFGEQYF; DNA: TGTGCCAGCAGCGTAGAGGGACAGGGATTCGGGGAGCAGTACTTC
V: TRBV7-3; D: -; J: TRBJ2-2; size: -; CDR3: CASSSYNTGELFF; DNA: TGTGCCAGCAGCTCTTATAACACCGGGGAGCTGTTTTTT
V: TRBV28; D: -; J: TRBJ2-7; size: -; CDR3: CASSFSQPYYEQYF; DNA: TGTGCCAGCAGTTTCTCACAGCCCTATTACGAGCAGTACTTC
V: TRBV6-1; D: -; J: TRBJ1-5; size: -; CDR3: CASSQGLQPQHF; DNA: TGTGCCAGCAGCCAGGGTCTTCAGCCCCAGCATTTT
V: TRBV25-1; D: -; J: TRBJ1-2; size: -; CDR3: CASSESRGGPGYGYTF; DNA: TGTGCCAGCAGTGAATCTCGCGGGGGCCCGGGCTATGGCTACACCTTC
V: TRBV7-9; D: TRBD1; J: TRBJ1-2; size: -; CDR3: CASSLNQGGTPSF; DNA: TGTGCCAGCAGCCTCAATCAGGGGGGTACTCCTAGCTTC
V: TRBV27; D: -; J: TRBJ2-7; size: -; CDR3: CASKLAGEQYF; DNA: TGTGCCAGCAAATTGGCGGGAGAGCAGTACTTC
V: TRBV30; D: -; J: TRBJ2-6; size: -; CDR3: CAWRSRAGANVLTF; DNA: TGTGCCTGGAGGTCGAGAGCTGGGGCCAACGTCCTGACTTTC
V: TRBV6-5; D: -; J: TRBJ2-2; size: -; CDR3: CASSSFSGTGELFF; DNA: TGTGCCAGCAGCTCTTTTTCGGGTACCGGGGAGCTGTTTTTT
V: TRBV11-2; D: -; J: TRBJ1-2; size: -; CDR3: CASSLAGGYQGGYTF; DNA: TGTGCCAGCAGCTTGGCCGGGGGGTACCAGGGTGGCTACACCTTC
V: TRBV7-3; D: -; J: TRBJ2-3; size: -; CDR3: CASSLVSSSTDTQYF; DNA: TGTGCCAGCAGCTTAGTTTCCTCTAGCACAGATACGCAGTATTTT